One sample yielded the 20 T cell receptor beta chains listed below, sequenced in a study of cytomegalovirus exposure and HLA in healthy donors. TCRdb keeps only in-frame clones here, not all; method: immunoSEQ multiplex PCR. The sample includes roughly 270,000 clones, more than 75% seen only once; the top ten take over 0.85%. The sequenced material came from PBMCs. The receptor source for this set is a woman between 18 and 29 years old in good health and CMV-seronegative.

The chain has TRBV18 and TRBJ1-1, with 10 bases fitting TRBD1. Germline V gene sequence: CDR1 KGHSH, CDR2 LQKENI. There are 17 residues in the CDR3. V lost 1 base and J lost 4; bases outside the gene matches: 9. CDR3 in amino acids: CASSPRPGQGFGTEAFF. The CDR3 bases are TGTGCCAGCTCACCACGACCGGGACAGGGGTTCGGCACTGAAGCTTTCTTT.

The CDR3 coding sequence is TGTGCCAGCAGCCGGGGTGGGGGGTACCTCACCTACAATGAGCAGTTCTTC. Its translation is CASSRGGGYLTYNEQFF. The chain carries TRBV14 and TRBJ2-1, with D perhaps TRBD2 (6 bases). Trimming pared 4 bases from V and 2 bases from J, leaving 18 bases between. The CDR3 spans 17 residues. Germline V gene data show CDR1 as SGHDN and CDR2 as FVKESK.

This chain uses TRBV6-5 with TRBJ1-2, with D possibly being TRBD1 (5 bases). CDR3 length equals 15 residues. The germline V gene has CDR1 MNHEY and CDR2 SVGAGI. V was shortened by 2 bases and J by 3 bases, with 13 bases between the two germline ends. The DNA of the CDR3 is TGTGCCAGCAGTTACGATGGAGTGGGGCACTATGGCTACACCTTC. Translating gives CASSYDGVGHYGYTF.

The rearrangement uses TRBV5-5 and TRBJ1-3; 8 nucleotides line up with TRBD1. V was clipped by 2 bases and J by 2 bases; unmatched bases: 9. The CDR3 has 17 residues. Per the germline V gene, CDR1 is SGHKS and CDR2 is YYEKEE (reference sequence). The CDR3 loop reads CASSFIFRDRPGNTIYF. The CDR3 DNA reads TGTGCCAGCAGCTTCATTTTCAGGGACAGGCCTGGAAACACCATATATTTT. The full variable domain, in which reference TRBV5-5 and TRBJ1-3 provide the parts outside the CDR3, is DAGVTQSPTHLIKTRGQQVTLRCSPISGHKSVSWYQQVLGQGPQFIFQYYEKEERGRGNFPDRFSARQFPNYSSELNVNALLLGDSALYLCASSFIFRDRPGNTIYFGEGSWLTVV.

The chain employs TRBV4-3 and TRBJ2-7; 8 bases agree with TRBD1. The CDR3 loop spans 13 amino acids. Per the germline V gene, CDR1 is LGHNA and CDR2 is YSLEER. V lost 3 bases to trimming and J lost 4 bases; unmatched junction nucleotides: 2. The CDR3 DNA follows: TGCGCCAGCAGCCATGGACAGGGATACGAGCAGTACTTC. It yields the protein CASSHGQGYEQYF.

This clone was found once. The chain joins TRBV28 to TRBJ2-7; D perhaps matches TRBD2 (5 bases). The V and J ends lost 6 bases and 2 bases respectively, with 11 bases between them. Germline-derived CDR1 and CDR2 are MDHEN and SYDVKM. This CDR3 is built from 13 residues. The CDR3 DNA is TGTGCCAGCAGACCAGCGGATACCTACGAGCAGTACTTC. This encodes CASRPADTYEQYF.

This clone showed up just a few times. V is TRBV6-1 and J is TRBJ2-5; 12 nucleotides match TRBD2. The CDR3 is made up of 15 amino acids. Trimming removed 6 bases from V and 2 bases from J; junction bases left unmatched: 4. Germline loops: CDR1 MNHNS, CDR2 SASEGT. Here the CDR3 DNA reads TGTGCCAGCAGCCCCCTAGCGGGAGGGCAAGAGACCCAGTACTTC. Translated: CASSPLAGGQETQYF.

The rearrangement links TRBV27 to TRBJ2-1; 7 bases are shared with TRBD1. Germline V gene sequence: CDR1 MNHEY, CDR2 SMNVEV (reference sequence). The V and J ends lost 5 bases and 7 bases, in that order; junction bases with no gene match: 11. The CDR3 is 15 amino acids. This chain's CDR3 is CASSPRDRVRNEQFF. The CDR3 region has the DNA TGTGCCAGCAGTCCACGCGACAGGGTTCGAAATGAGCAGTTCTTC.

The chain uses TRBV7-3 and TRBJ2-2, with 9 bases matching TRBD2. This CDR3 is built from 16 residues. The V segment lost 1 base and the J segment 6 bases; nucleotides outside the gene matches: 6. CDR1 and CDR2 from the germline V gene are SGHTA and FQGTGA. The CDR3 loop is CASSLRISGSPGELFF. CDR3 in DNA: TGTGCCAGCAGCTTAAGAATTAGCGGGAGTCCCGGGGAGCTGTTTTTT.

In this sample, this clone turned up a few times. V and J are TRBV13 and TRBJ2-7; 7 bases fit TRBD2. The V and J ends lost 0 bases and 3 bases, in that order; junction bases with no gene match: 5. Germline CDR1 reads PRHDT; CDR2 reads FYEKMQ (reference sequence). The CDR3 loop spans 15 amino acids. The CDR3 nucleotides read TGTGCCAGCAGCTTAGGTCGCGGGAGCTACTACGAGCAGTACTTC. It encodes CASSLGRGSYYEQYF. The entire variable domain, with the rest obtained from reference TRBV13 and TRBJ2-7, is as follows: AAGVIQSPRHLIKEKRETATLKCYPIPRHDTVYWYQQGPGQDPQFLISFYEKMQSDKGSIPDRFSAQQFSDYHSELNMSSLELGDSALYFCASSLGRGSYYEQYFGPGTRLTVT.

This clone was seen only a few times. V is TRBV27 and J is TRBJ1-4; D perhaps matches TRBD1 (6 bases). CDR1 MNHEY and CDR2 SMNVEV come from the germline V gene (reference sequence). V dropped 3 bases and J dropped 12 bases, with 14 bases sitting between them. The CDR3 covers 13 residues. In DNA form, the CDR3 reads TGTGCCAGCAGTTTCCTACAGGGAAGCGAACTGTTTTTT. It specifies CASSFLQGSELFF.

A single count supports this clone. V gene TRBV7-6 combines with J gene TRBJ2-1, with 11 bases matching TRBD2. Germline V gives CDR1 SGHVS, CDR2 FNYEAQ. This CDR3 has 15 residues. V gave up 5 bases and J gave up 9 bases; unmatched junction bases: 9. CDR3 in amino acids: CASSLTSGSYSEQFF. CDR3 nucleotide sequence: TGTGCCAGCAGCCTTACTAGCGGGAGTTATAGTGAGCAGTTCTTC.

The V and J genes are TRBV5-6 and TRBJ2-2; 8 nucleotides agree with TRBD1. Trimming cost V 1 base and J 3 bases; bases outside gene matches: 5. Germline loops: CDR1 SGHDT, CDR2 YYEEEE. The CDR3 spans 16 residues. The CDR3 sequence is CASSLTQGAYTGELFF. For the CDR3, the DNA is TGTGCCAGCAGCTTGACCCAGGGGGCTTACACCGGGGAGCTGTTTTTT.

The chain has TRBV28 and TRBJ1-4; D not certain. The V gene's germline CDR1 is MDHEN and CDR2 SYDVKM. V was shortened by 3 bases and J by 2 bases, with 13 bases between the two germline ends. CDR3 length: 16 amino acids. CDR3 sequence (DNA): TGTGCCAGCAGTTTGGAGGGTCCGGGTACTAATGAAAAACTGTTTTTT. Its protein product is CASSLEGPGTNEKLFF.

The V and J genes are TRBV5-1 and TRBJ2-7; maybe TRBD2 (6 bases). The CDR3 is made up of 19 amino acids. Germline CDR1 reads SGHRS; CDR2 reads YFSETQ. V lost 0 bases to trimming and J lost 4 bases, with 26 bases between them. CDR3 sequence: CASSLVSFSRRDQGYEQYF. As DNA, the CDR3 is TGCGCCAGCAGCTTGGTCTCATTTTCTCGGCGGGACCAAGGATACGAGCAGTACTTC.

The chain's CDR3 is CASSVGAGRTNNYGYTF. The CDR3 region has the DNA TGTGCCAGCAGCGTCGGAGCCGGGCGGACTAATAACTATGGCTACACCTTC. The rearrangement links TRBV9 to TRBJ1-2; D unclear. V was shortened by 2 bases and J by 1 base, with 18 bases between the two germline ends. This CDR3 has 17 residues. Germline CDR1 reads SGDLS; CDR2 reads YYNGEE.

This clone was recorded a few times. Written as DNA, the CDR3 is TGTGCCAGCACCGTGAGGTCCGACGGGGAGCTGTTTTTT. Its translation: CASTVRSDGELFF. The chain has TRBV9 and TRBJ2-2, with no clear D. The CDR3 covers 13 residues. Germline V gene lookup returns CDR1 SGDLS and CDR2 YYNGEE. V lost 6 bases, J lost 7 bases, and 13 bases lay in between.

The CDR3 DNA follows: TGTGCCAGCAGAGTTCTGCGGGCTAGCGGATACAATGAGCAGTTCTTC. Protein: CASRVLRASGYNEQFF. This chain uses TRBV28 with TRBJ2-1, with 7 bases lining up with TRBD2. Germline loops: CDR1 MDHEN, CDR2 SYDVKM. The junction had 12 bases not matched to a gene; V was cut back by 6 bases and J by 4 bases. This CDR3 is built from 16 residues.

This rearrangement joins TRBV19 to TRBJ2-7; D perhaps matches TRBD2 (5 bases). The germline CDR1 and CDR2 sequences are LNHDA and SQIVND (reference sequence). V was shortened by 2 bases and J by 2 bases, with 7 bases between the two germline ends. The CDR3 covers 13 residues. CDR3 loop: CASSIQTTYEQYF. The CDR3 DNA is TGTGCCAGTAGTATACAGACTACCTACGAGCAGTACTTC.

The CDR3 here is CASSRSPDLAGGAYNEQFF. The CDR3 region has the DNA TGTGCCAGCAGCCGGTCCCCGGATCTCGCGGGAGGGGCCTACAATGAGCAGTTCTTC. The V and J genes are TRBV7-2 and TRBJ2-1; 9 bases line up with TRBD2. V lost 5 bases and J lost 2; bases outside the gene matches: 16. Germline CDR1 SGHTA, CDR2 FQGNSA. The CDR3 loop spans 19 amino acids.